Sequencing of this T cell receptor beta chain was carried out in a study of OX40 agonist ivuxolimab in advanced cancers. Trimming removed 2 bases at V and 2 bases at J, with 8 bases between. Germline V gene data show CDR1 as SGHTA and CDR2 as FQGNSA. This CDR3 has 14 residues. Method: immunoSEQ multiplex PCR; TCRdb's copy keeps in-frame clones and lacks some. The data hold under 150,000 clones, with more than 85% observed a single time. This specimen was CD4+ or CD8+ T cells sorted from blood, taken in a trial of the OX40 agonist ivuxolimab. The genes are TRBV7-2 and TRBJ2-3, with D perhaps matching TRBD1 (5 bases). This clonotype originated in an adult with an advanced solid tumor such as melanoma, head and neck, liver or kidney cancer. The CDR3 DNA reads TGTGCCAGCAGCTTACAGGGCCCCACAGATACGCAGTATTTT. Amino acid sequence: CASSLQGPTDTQYF.